The text below deals with one T cell receptor beta chain. Its target is unknown. Using its own MiXCR run on the 5' RACE reads, TCRdb lists one record per CDR3 protein. The sample carries 700,000 to 950,000 distinct CDR3 sequences, roughly an eighth recorded once. Everyone who gave samples was a healthy Caucasian. Between the trimmed V and J ends, which lost 3 bases and 7 bases, there was a span of 16 bases. The CDR3 contains 14 residues. The germline CDR1 and CDR2 sequences are MGHDK and SYGVNS. The data were taken from a study of identical twins. General observations from the study: Out-of-frame alpha sequences shared between twins exhibited an excess of low generation probability. Abundant beta clonotypes from cord blood bore fewer insertions; memory repertoires lacked this pattern.

This sample also belongs to another study, concerning yellow fever vaccine responses in identical twins. That paper adds: Vaccine T cell responses of twins reportedly seemed partly convergent and partly personalized.

What was sequenced was PBMCs. This chain joins TRBV25-1 and TRBJ2-7; D possibly uses TRBD1 or TRBD2 (6 bases each). This sequence was found in a woman aged 18-35 years in good health. The CDR3 nucleotides read TGTGCCAGCAGTGAGGTCGGGGGCGTGGGGGAGCAGTACTTC. Translated, it gives CASSEVGGVGEQYF.